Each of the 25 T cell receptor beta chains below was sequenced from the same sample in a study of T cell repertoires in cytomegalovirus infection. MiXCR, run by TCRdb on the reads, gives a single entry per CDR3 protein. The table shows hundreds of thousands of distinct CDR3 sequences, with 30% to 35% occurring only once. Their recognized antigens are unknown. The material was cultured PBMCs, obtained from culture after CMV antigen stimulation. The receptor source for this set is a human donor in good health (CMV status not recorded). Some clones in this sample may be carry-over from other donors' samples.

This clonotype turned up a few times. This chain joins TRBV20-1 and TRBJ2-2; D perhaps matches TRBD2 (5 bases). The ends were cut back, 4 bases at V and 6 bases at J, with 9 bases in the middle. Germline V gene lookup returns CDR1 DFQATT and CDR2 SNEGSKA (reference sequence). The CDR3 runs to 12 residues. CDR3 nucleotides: TGCAGTGCTATAGGACTTTCCGGGGAGCTGTTTTTT. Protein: CSAIGLSGELFF.

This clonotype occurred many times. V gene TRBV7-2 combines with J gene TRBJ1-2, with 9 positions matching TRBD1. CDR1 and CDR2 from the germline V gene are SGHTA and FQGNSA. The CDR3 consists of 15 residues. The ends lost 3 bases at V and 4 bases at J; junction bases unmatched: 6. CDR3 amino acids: CASSFKTGGSYGYTF. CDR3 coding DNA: TGTGCCAGCAGCTTTAAAACAGGGGGCAGCTATGGCTACACCTTC. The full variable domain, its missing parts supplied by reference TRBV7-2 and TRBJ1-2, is GAGVSQSPSNKVTEKGKDVELRCDPISGHTALYWYRQSLGQGLEFLIYFQGNSAPDKSGLPSDRFSAERTGGSVSTLTIQRTQQEDSAVYLCASSFKTGGSYGYTFGSGTRLTVV.

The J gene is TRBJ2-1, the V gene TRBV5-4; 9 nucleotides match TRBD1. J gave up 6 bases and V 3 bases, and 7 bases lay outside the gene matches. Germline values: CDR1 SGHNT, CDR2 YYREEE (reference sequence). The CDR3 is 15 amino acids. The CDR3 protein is CASSSRDRALNEQFF. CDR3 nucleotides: TGTGCCAGCAGCTCCAGGGACAGGGCACTCAATGAGCAGTTCTTC. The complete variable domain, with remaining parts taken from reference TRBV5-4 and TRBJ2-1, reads ETGVTQSPTHLIKTRGQQVTLRCSSQSGHNTVSWYQQALGQGPQFIFQYYREEENGRGNFPPRFSGLQFPNYSSELNVNALELDDSALYLCASSSRDRALNEQFFGPGTRLTVL.

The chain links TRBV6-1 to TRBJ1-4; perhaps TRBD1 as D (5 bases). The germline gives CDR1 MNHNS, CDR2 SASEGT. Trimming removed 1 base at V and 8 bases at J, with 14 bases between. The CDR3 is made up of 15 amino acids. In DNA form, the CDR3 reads TGTGCCAGCAGTGAAGGTCTCCGGGGCAGGGAAAAACTGTTTTTT. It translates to CASSEGLRGREKLFF.

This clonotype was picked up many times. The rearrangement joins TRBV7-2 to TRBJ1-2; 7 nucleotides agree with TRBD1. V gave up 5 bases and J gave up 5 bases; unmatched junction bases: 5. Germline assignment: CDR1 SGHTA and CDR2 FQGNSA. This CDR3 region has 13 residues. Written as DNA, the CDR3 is TGTGCCAGCAGCCAGGACAGGTCGTATGGCTACACCTTC. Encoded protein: CASSQDRSYGYTF. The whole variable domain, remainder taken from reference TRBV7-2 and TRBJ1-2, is GAGVSQSPSNKVTEKGKDVELRCDPISGHTALYWYRQSLGQGLEFLIYFQGNSAPDKSGLPSDRFSAERTGGSVSTLTIQRTQQEDSAVYLCASSQDRSYGYTFGSGTRLTVV.

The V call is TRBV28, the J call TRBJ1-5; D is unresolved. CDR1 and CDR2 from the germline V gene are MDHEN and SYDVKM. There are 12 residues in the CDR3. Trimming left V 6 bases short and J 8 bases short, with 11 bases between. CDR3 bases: TGTGCCAGCAGCGGGCGGAGGAAGCCCCAGCATTTT. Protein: CASSGRRKPQHF. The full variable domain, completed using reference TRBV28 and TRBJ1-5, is DVKVTQSSRYLVKRTGEKVFLECVQDMDHENMFWYRQDPGLGLRLIYFSYDVKMKEKGDIPEGYSVSREKKERFSLILESASTNQTSMYLCASSGRRKPQHFGDGTRLSIL.

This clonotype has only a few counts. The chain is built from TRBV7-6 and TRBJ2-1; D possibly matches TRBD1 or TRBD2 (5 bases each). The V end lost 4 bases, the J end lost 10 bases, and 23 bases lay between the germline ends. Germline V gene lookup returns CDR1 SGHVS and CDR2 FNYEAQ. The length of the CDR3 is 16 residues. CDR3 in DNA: TGTGCCAGCAGCTCACCCCTATCGGGAAGGGGTTGGGAGCAGTTCTTC. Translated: CASSSPLSGRGWEQFF.

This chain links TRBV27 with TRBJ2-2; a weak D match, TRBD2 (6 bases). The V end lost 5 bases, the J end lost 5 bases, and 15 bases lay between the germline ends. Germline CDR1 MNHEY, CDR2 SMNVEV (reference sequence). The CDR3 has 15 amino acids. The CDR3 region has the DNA TGTGCCAGCAGTCCCAACTCAGGGAGGACCGGGGAGCTGTTTTTT. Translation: CASSPNSGRTGELFF.

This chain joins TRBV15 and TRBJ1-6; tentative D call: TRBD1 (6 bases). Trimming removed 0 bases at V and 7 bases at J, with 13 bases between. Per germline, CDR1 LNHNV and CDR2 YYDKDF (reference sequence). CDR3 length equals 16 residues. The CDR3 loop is CATSRDGNRANSPLHF. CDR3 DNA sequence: TGTGCCACCAGCAGAGATGGCAACAGGGCGAATTCACCCCTCCACTTT.

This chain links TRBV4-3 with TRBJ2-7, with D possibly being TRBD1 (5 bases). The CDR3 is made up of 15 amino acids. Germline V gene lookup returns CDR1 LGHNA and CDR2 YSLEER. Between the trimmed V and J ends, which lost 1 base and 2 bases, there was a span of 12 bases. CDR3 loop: CASSQGQGPPYEQYF. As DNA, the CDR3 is TGCGCCAGCAGCCAAGGCCAGGGTCCCCCCTACGAGCAGTACTTC.

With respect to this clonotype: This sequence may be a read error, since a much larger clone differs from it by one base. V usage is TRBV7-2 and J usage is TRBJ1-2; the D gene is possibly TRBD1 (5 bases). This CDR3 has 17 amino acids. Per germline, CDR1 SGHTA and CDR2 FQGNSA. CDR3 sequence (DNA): TGTGCCAGAAGCTTAATTTACTCCAACAGGAATTACTATGGCTACACCTTC. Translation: CARSLIYSNRNYYGYTF.

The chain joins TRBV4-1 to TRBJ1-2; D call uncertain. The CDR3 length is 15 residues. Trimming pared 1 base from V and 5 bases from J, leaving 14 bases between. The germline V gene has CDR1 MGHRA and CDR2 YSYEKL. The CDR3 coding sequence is TGCGCCAGCAGCCAAGCGGACGGGCCTGGTTATGGCTACACCTTC. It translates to CASSQADGPGYGYTF.

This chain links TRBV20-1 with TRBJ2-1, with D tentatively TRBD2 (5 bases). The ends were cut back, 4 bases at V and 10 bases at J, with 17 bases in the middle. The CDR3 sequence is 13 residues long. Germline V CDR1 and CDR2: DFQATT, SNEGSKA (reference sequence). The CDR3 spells CSATDYLIGEQFF. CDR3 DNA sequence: TGCAGTGCTACCGACTACCTTATAGGGGAGCAGTTCTTC.

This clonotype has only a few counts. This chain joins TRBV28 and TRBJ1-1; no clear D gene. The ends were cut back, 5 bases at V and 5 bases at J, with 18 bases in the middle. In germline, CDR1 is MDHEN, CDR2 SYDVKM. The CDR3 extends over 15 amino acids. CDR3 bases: TGTGCCAGCAGTCCCCCTGAGGGAGAGCAGACTGAAGCTTTCTTT. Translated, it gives CASSPPEGEQTEAFF.

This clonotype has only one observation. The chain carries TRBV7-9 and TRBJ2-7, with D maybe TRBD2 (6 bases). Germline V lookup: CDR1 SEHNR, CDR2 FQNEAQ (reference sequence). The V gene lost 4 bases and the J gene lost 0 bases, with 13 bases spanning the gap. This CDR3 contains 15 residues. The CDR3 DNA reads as TGTGCCAGCAGCTCGTCCCGGGACTTCTCCTACGAGCAGTACTTC. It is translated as CASSSSRDFSYEQYF.

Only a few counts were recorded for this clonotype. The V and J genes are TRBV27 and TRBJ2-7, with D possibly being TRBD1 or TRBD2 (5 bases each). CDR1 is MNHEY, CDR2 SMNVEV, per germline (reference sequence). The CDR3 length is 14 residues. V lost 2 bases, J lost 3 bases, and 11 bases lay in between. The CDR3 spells CASSLRGSIYEQYF. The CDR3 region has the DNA TGTGCCAGCAGTTTACGGGGCTCGATCTACGAGCAGTACTTC.

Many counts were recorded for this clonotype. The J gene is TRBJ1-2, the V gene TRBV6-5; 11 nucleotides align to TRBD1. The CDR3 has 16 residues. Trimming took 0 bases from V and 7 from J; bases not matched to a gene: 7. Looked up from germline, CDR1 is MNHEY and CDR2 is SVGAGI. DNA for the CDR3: TGTGCCAGCAGTTACTCGAATCTCGGGACAGGGGGTGGCTACACCTTC. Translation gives CASSYSNLGTGGGYTF.

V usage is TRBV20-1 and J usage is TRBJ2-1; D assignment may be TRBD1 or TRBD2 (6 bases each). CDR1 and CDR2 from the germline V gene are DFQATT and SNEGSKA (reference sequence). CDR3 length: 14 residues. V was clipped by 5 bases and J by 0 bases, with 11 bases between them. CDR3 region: CSARGTTSYNEQFF. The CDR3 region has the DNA TGCAGTGCTCGCGGGACAACCTCCTACAATGAGCAGTTCTTC.

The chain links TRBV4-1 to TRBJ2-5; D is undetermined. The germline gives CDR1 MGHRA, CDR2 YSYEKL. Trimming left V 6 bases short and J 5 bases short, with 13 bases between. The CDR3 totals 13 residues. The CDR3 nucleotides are TGCGCCAGCAGTCGTGGCCTCTTCGAGACCCAGTACTTC. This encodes CASSRGLFETQYF.

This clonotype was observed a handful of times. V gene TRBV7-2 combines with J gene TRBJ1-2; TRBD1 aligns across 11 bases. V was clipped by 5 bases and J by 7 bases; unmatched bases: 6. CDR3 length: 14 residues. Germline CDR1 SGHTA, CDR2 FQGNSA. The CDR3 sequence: CASSRTGGIRGYTF. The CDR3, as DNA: TGTGCCAGCAGCAGGACAGGGGGCATACGTGGCTACACCTTC.

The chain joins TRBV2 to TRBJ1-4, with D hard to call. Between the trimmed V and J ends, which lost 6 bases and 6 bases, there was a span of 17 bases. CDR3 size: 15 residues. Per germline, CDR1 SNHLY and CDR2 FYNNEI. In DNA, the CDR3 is TGTGCCAGCAGGTCCGGACGGAGTAGCGATGAAAAACTGTTTTTT. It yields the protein CASRSGRSSDEKLFF.

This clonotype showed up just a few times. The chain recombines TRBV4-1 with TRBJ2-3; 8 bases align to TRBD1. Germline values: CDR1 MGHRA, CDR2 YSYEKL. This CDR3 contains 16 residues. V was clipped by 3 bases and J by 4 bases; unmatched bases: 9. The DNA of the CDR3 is TGCGCCAGCAGCCAGCCCGGACAGGGTAGCCCAGATACGCAGTATTTT. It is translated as CASSQPGQGSPDTQYF.

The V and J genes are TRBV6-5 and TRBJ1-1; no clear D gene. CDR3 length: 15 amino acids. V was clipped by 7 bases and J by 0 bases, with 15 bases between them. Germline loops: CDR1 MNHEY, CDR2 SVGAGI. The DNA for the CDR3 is TGTGCCAGCACCCGCCGGGGATACATGAACACTGAAGCTTTCTTT. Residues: CASTRRGYMNTEAFF.

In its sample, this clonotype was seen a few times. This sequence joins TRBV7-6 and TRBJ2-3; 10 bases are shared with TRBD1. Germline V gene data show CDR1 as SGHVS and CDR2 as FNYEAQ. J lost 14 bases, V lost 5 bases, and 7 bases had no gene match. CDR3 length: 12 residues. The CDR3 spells CASSPGGTGAYF. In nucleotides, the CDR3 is TGTGCCAGCAGCCCTGGGGGGACAGGGGCGTATTTT.

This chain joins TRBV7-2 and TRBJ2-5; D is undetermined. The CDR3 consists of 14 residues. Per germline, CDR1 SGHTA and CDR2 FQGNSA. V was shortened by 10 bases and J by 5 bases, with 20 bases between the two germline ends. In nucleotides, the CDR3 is TGTGCCAACAAAGCCTGGCAGCCTGACGAGACCCAGTACTTC. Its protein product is CANKAWQPDETQYF.